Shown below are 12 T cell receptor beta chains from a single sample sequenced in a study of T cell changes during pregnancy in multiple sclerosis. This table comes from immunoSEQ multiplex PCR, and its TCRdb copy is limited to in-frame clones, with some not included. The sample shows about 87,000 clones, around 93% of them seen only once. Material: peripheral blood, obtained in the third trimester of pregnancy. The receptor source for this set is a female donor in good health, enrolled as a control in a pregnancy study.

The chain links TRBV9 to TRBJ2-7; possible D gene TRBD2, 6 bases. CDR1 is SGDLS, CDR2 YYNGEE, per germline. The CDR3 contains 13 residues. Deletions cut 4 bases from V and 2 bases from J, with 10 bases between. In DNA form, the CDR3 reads TGTGCCAGCAGCCCGGGACTCACCTACGAGCAGTACTTC. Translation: CASSPGLTYEQYF.

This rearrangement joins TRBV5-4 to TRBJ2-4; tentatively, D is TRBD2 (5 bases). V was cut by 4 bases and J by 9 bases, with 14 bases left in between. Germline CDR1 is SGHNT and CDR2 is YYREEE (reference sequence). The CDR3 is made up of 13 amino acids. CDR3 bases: TGTGCCAGCAGCACAGACCGGACTCCCATTCAGTACTTC. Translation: CASSTDRTPIQYF.

Here the CDR3 DNA reads TGTGCCAGCAGCTTCGACAGCTTCGCAGAGACCCAGTACTTC. It encodes CASSFDSFAETQYF. The J gene is TRBJ2-5, the V gene TRBV2; a possible D gene is TRBD1 (5 bases). From germline, CDR1 is SNHLY and CDR2 FYNNEI. The V end lost 6 bases, the J end lost 4 bases, and 15 bases lay between the germline ends. The CDR3 is 14 amino acids.

CDR3 region: CASSLSSGRAKTQYF. CDR3 nucleotides: TGTGCCAGCAGTTTATCTAGCGGGAGGGCCAAGACCCAGTACTTC. The chain joins TRBV28 to TRBJ2-5, with TRBD2 matching over 12 bases. CDR3 length: 15 residues. Trimming took 1 base from V and 6 from J; bases not matched to a gene: 3. CDR1 is MDHEN and CDR2 is SYDVKM in the germline V gene.

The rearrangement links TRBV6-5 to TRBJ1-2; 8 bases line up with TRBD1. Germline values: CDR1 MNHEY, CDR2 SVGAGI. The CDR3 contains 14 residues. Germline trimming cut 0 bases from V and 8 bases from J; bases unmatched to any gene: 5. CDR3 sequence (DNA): TGTGCCAGCAGTTACTCTGGGACAGGAGGGGGCTACACCTTC. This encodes CASSYSGTGGGYTF.

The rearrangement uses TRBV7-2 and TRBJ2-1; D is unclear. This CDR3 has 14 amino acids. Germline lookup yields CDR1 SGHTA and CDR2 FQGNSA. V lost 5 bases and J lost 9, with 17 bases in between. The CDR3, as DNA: TGTGCCAGCAGCAGCAGAGGCTACCTGGTTGAGCAGTTCTTC. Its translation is CASSSRGYLVEQFF. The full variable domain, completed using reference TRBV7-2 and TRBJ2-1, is GAGVSQSPSNKVTEKGKDVELRCDPISGHTALYWYRQSLGQGLEFLIYFQGNSAPDKSGLPSDRFSAERTGGSVSTLTIQRTQQEDSAVYLCASSSRGYLVEQFFGPGTRLTVL.

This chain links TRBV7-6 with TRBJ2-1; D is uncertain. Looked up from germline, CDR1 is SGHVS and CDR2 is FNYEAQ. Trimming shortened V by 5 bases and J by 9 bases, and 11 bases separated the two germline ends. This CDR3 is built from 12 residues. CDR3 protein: CASSEESGEQFF. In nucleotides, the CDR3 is TGTGCCAGCAGCGAGGAGTCGGGTGAGCAGTTCTTC.

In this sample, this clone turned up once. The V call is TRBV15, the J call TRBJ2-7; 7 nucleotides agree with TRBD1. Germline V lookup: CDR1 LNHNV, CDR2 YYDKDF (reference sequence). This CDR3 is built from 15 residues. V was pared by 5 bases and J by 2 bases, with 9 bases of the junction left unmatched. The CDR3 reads CATSPRRDSTYEQYF. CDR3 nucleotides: TGTGCCACCAGCCCCCGCCGGGACAGTACCTACGAGCAGTACTTC.

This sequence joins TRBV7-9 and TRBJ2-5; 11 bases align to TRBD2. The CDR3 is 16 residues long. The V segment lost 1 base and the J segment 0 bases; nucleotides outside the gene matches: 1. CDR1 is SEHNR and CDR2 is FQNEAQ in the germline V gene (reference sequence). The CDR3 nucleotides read TGTGCCAGCAGCTTAGTGACTAGCGGGAACCAAGAGACCCAGTACTTC. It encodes CASSLVTSGNQETQYF.

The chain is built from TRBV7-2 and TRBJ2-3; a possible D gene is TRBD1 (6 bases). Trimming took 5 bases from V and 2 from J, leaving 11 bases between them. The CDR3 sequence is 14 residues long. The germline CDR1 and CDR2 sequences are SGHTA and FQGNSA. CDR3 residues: CASSPTGYTDTQYF. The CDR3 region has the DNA TGTGCCAGCAGCCCCACAGGGTACACAGATACGCAGTATTTT.

The CDR3 loop reads CASSRERTYNEQFF. The CDR3 nucleotides are TGTGCCAGCTCAAGGGAGAGGACCTACAATGAGCAGTTCTTC. The rearrangement uses TRBV18 and TRBJ2-1; a possible D gene is TRBD2 (5 bases). V lost 5 bases to trimming and J lost 2 bases, with 10 bases between them. In germline, CDR1 is KGHSH, CDR2 LQKENI. This CDR3 spans 14 amino acids.

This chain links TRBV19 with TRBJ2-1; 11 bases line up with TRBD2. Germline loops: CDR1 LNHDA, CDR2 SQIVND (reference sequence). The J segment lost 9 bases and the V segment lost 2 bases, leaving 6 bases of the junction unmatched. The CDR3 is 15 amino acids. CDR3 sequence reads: CASSILAGGTPEQFF. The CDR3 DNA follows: TGTGCCAGTAGTATACTAGCGGGAGGAACCCCTGAGCAGTTCTTC.